This paragraph reports one T cell receptor (beta chain). In its sample, this clone was seen many times. The antigen it binds to is not known. No clone much larger than this one lies a single base away; base qualities are absent. TCRbeta CDR3 regions were amplified from genomic DNA by means of the immunoSEQ Assay, a bias-controlled multiplex PCR. In the paper's pipeline: Nucleated cell counts per sample were estimated from amplification of reference gene primers within the assay. To quantify the absolute abundance of each unique TCRbeta CDR3 rearrangement, sequence reads were collapsed and filtered. For each sample, productive Simpson clonality was calculated as the square root of Simpson's diversity index across productive rearrangements. The table comes from immuneACCESS by way of TCRdb, which keeps in-frame sequences with V and J called. Part of the clones is missing from these tables; in studies checked, under half for an unresolved V gene and the rest for unknown reasons. The V and J calls and clone size were taken over from that table, and D and trimming were inferred from the DNA. For this sample there are approximately 230,000 clones; approximately 84% appear just once. 15% of the sample goes to the ten largest clones.

Participants in the prospective study were aged about 18 to 95 years, lived in some 24 United States geographic areas, and enrolled through a virtual design. To assign participants to cohorts, the prospective study relied on clinical history that participants themselves reported in a screening survey and a study questionnaire. For ImmuneRACE Cohort 3, a participant was defined as recovered based on two consecutive negative NP/OP PCR tests, clearance by a healthcare professional, or resolution of symptoms. In the prospective study, mobile phlebotomists collected whole blood, serum and a nasopharyngeal or oropharyngeal swab from each participant. Participants in the prospective study had the option to provide additional blood draws and questionnaires over a roughly 2-month period. Prospective study blood samples were shipped either frozen or at room temperature before DNA extraction. The record originates from a study of blood T cell repertoires in COVID-19 (dated by TCRdb to the early 2020s). Study-level background: The collaborator samples originated in the United States, Italy and Spain and spanned the acute and convalescent phases of COVID-19. The material from the prospective study consisted of cDNA or gDNA derived from T cells, B-cell-depleted T cells, or PBMCs. Deeply sampled blood TCRbeta repertoires from subjects exposed to, actively infected with, or recovered from COVID-19 were included in the dataset. The repertoires were released in a freely available public database meant as a resource for research on the immune response to SARS-CoV-2. The samples were drawn from two sources: the first 160 participants of the ongoing ImmuneRACE study, and 950 to 1,500 subjects contributed by 6 global collaborators. Sample metadata almost always included a de-identified subject ID, COVID-19 status, age in years and sex. HLA class I and class II types, where available, came from metadata supplied by the sample provider rather than from assay-based typing.

V is reduced by 7 bases and J by 6 bases, leaving a spacing of 12 bases between them. CDR1 and CDR2 (LNHDA, SQIVND) derive from the germline V gene (reference sequence). The CDR3 goes from the cysteine to the phenylalanine over 13 residues. Of all the DNA, just the CDR3 is kept, 39 bases in frame from base 1. What the work shows at the level of the full study, not this receptor alone: The quantity of clinical and demographic metadata differed by source and by participant and was supplied without curation.

The source of this sequence is a man between 40 and 49 years old who had recovered from COVID-19. The rearranged segments are TRBV19 and TRBJ1-4; perhaps TRBD1 is the D gene, with 5 bases matching. Material for sequencing was PBMCs or T cells enriched from blood (not recorded which). The CDR3 region has the sequence CASIRGADEKLFF. The nucleotides read TGTGCCAGTATAAGGGGCGCGGATGAAAAACTGTTTTTT. With the rest looked up from the reference TRBV19 and TRBJ1-4 genes rather than sequenced, the full variable domain is DGGITQSPKYLFRKEGQNVTLSCEQNLNHDAMYWYRQDPGQGLRLIYYSQIVNDFQKGDIAEGYSVSREKKESFPLTVTSAQKNPTAFYLCASIRGADEKLFFGSGTQLSVL.